This T cell receptor beta chain was sequenced during a study of shared clonotypes between healthy human individuals. Notes on the study in general: Sharing across four donors was highest in naive CD4 (about 5%) and lowest in memory CD8 (roughly 0.4%).

TCRdb keeps only in-frame clones here, not all; method: immunoSEQ multiplex PCR. The sample lists 85,000 to 100,000 clones; about 70% were seen once. Details on this clone: Its specificity is unknown.

From germline, CDR1 is LGHNA and CDR2 YSLEER. The CDR3 has 15 residues. Trimming stripped 4 bases from V and 0 bases from J, with 12 bases between. Recent acute infections and vaccinations were absent in the healthy HIV-negative adult donors. The TCR originated in a man aged 25-45 years in good health. The sample taken for sequencing was memory CD8+ T cells sorted from blood. As to subset: CD45RO+ cells pooled with CCR7-negative TemRA cells. The chain uses TRBV4-3 and TRBJ1-1, with a possible D match to TRBD1 (6 bases). The CDR3 spells CASSLSDRVNTEAFF. DNA for the CDR3: TGCGCCAGCAGCCTTTCGGACAGAGTGAACACTGAAGCTTTCTTT.